This entry lists 4 T cell receptor beta chains sequenced from one sample in a study of STAT5B mutations in CD4+ large granular lymphocyte leukemia. Method: immunoSEQ multiplex PCR; TCRdb's copy keeps in-frame clones and lacks some. The table shows 30,000 or so clones, with 85% to 90% occurring only once. Sequencing was done on a sample of CD4+ T cells from blood buffy coats. The receptors stem from a human donor in good health.

The chain links TRBV6-7 to TRBJ2-1, with D possibly matching TRBD2 (5 bases). TRBV6-7 is flagged as an ORF with uncertain function. The germline V and J ends were trimmed by 11 bases and 5 bases, with 16 bases remaining between them. This CDR3 has 13 residues. Here the CDR3 reads CAHKRRKDNEQFF. CDR3 bases: TGTGCCCACAAGCGGCGGAAGGACAATGAGCAGTTCTTC.

This sequence joins TRBV6-6 and TRBJ1-2; TRBD1 might be the D (5 bases). The germline gives CDR1 MNHNY, CDR2 SVGAGI (reference sequence). Between the trimmed V and J ends, which lost 2 bases and 4 bases, there was a span of 14 bases. There are 15 residues in the CDR3. The CDR3 region has the DNA TGTGCCAGCAGTTACGACAGACCTCTGAGCTATGGCTACACCTTC. Translated: CASSYDRPLSYGYTF.

The chain has TRBV4-1 and TRBJ1-6; maybe TRBD1 (5 bases). Germline V gene lookup returns CDR1 MGHRA and CDR2 YSYEKL. Trimming left V 1 base short and J 7 bases short, with 17 bases between. The CDR3 consists of 17 residues. This CDR3 reads CASSQGVQAGPNSPLHF. CDR3 in DNA: TGCGCCAGCAGCCAAGGGGTTCAGGCAGGGCCCAATTCACCCCTCCACTTT.

The chain uses TRBV6-1 and TRBJ1-2; D possibly corresponds to TRBD1 (6 bases). The germline gives CDR1 MNHNS, CDR2 SASEGT. The V end was cut by 6 bases, the J end by 8 bases, with 16 bases between. The CDR3 has 13 residues. The CDR3: CASSQFSGAGYTF. CDR3 sequence (DNA): TGTGCCAGCAGCCAATTCTCAGGGGCCGGCTACACCTTC.